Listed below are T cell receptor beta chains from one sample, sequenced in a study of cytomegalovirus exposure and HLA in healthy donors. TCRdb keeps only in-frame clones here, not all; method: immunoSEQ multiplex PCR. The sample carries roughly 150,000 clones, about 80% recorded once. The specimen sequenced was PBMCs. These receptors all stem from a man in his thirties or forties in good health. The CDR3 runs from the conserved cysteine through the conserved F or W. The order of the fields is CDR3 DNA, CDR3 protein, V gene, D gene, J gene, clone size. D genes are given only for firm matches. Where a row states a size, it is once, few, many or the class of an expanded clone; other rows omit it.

DNA: TGTGCCAGCAGCGAGGGGGGGATTTTAGCCAAAAACATTCAGTACTTC
CDR3: CASSEGGILAKNIQYF
V: TRBV9
D: -
J: TRBJ2-4
size: -

DNA: TGCGCCAGCAGCTTGGGACTCCAAGAGACCCAGTACTTC
CDR3: CASSLGLQETQYF
V: TRBV5-1
D: -
J: TRBJ2-5
size: few

DNA: TGTGCCAGCAGTCACTCGGGGGGGAACTATGGCTACACCTTC
CDR3: CASSHSGGNYGYTF
V: TRBV27
D: -
J: TRBJ1-2
size: -

DNA: TGTGCCAGCAGTGACCGGACAGTCGTTGGGGGCTACACCTTC
CDR3: CASSDRTVVGGYTF
V: TRBV6-5
D: -
J: TRBJ1-2
size: -

DNA: TGTGCCAGCAGTTACGGGACAGGGCCAACCTACGAGCAGTACTTC
CDR3: CASSYGTGPTYEQYF
V: TRBV6-6
D: TRBD1
J: TRBJ2-7
size: once

DNA: TGTGCCGGGCAGGGAAGCTCCTACGAGCAGTACTTC
CDR3: CAGQGSSYEQYF
V: TRBV30
D: -
J: TRBJ2-7
size: -

DNA: TGTGCCAGCAGCGGGTGGGGGGTGAGGGAAAATTCCGGGGCCAACGTCCTGACTTTC
CDR3: CASSGWGVRENSGANVLTF
V: TRBV7-9
D: -
J: TRBJ2-6
size: -

DNA: TGTGCCAGCAGTTTGAACCGGGTCTTCGGCTACGAGCAGTACTTC
CDR3: CASSLNRVFGYEQYF
V: TRBV6-6
D: -
J: TRBJ2-7
size: -

DNA: TGTGCCAGCAGTGGGGCAGGGGGCCGGAGGGAGTACGAGCAGTACTTC
CDR3: CASSGAGGRREYEQYF
V: TRBV6-6
D: TRBD1
J: TRBJ2-7
size: -

DNA: TGTGCCATCAGTGATGGGACTAGCGGGAATGTAGATACGCAGTATTTT
CDR3: CAISDGTSGNVDTQYF
V: TRBV10-3
D: TRBD2
J: TRBJ2-3
size: -

DNA: TGCGCCAGCAGCTTGGAGCTATCCACCTCCTACAATGAGCAGTTCTTC
CDR3: CASSLELSTSYNEQFF
V: TRBV5-1
D: -
J: TRBJ2-1
size: -

DNA: TGTGCCAGCAGTGGGTCGGAGGGTGGCGATGAGCAGTTCTTC
CDR3: CASSGSEGGDEQFF
V: TRBV6-5
D: -
J: TRBJ2-1
size: once

DNA: TGTGCCAGCAGTCCTAGCGGGAGGGCATACGAGCAGTACTTC
CDR3: CASSPSGRAYEQYF
V: TRBV27
D: TRBD2
J: TRBJ2-7
size: few

DNA: TGTGCCAGACTGAGCGGGAGCAAGTACGAGCAGTACTTC
CDR3: CARLSGSKYEQYF
V: TRBV27
D: TRBD2
J: TRBJ2-7
size: few

DNA: TGTGCCAGCAGCTTAGGTTACAGGGGTGGGTGGACTGAAGCTTTCTTT
CDR3: CASSLGYRGGWTEAFF
V: TRBV7-6
D: TRBD1
J: TRBJ1-1
size: few

DNA: TGTGCCAGCAGAATCGGACAGTACTATGGCTACACCTTC
CDR3: CASRIGQYYGYTF
V: TRBV28
D: -
J: TRBJ1-2
size: -

DNA: TGTGCCAGCAGCGTGGTACAGGGGGGCACCGGGGAGCTGTTTTTT
CDR3: CASSVVQGGTGELFF
V: TRBV9
D: TRBD1
J: TRBJ2-2
size: many

DNA: TGTGCCAGCAGCTCGCGGGTTTACCAAGAGACCCAGTACTTC
CDR3: CASSSRVYQETQYF
V: TRBV7-9
D: -
J: TRBJ2-5
size: -

DNA: TGTGCCAGCCCCGCAGGGGGAGTTCCCGGGTCCTACAATGAGCAGTTCTTC
CDR3: CASPAGGVPGSYNEQFF
V: TRBV2
D: TRBD1
J: TRBJ2-1
size: -

DNA: TGTGCCACCAGCAGAGATGGCGGTAGCTCCTACAATGAGCAGTTCTTC
CDR3: CATSRDGGSSYNEQFF
V: TRBV15
D: -
J: TRBJ2-1
size: -

DNA: TGTGCCAGCAGCTTTCGACTAGCGGCTAGCACAGATACGCAGTATTTT
CDR3: CASSFRLAASTDTQYF
V: TRBV5-6
D: TRBD2
J: TRBJ2-3
size: -

DNA: TGTGCCAGCAGCTTAATGGCGGATTATAATGAAAAACTGTTTTTT
CDR3: CASSLMADYNEKLFF
V: TRBV13
D: -
J: TRBJ1-4
size: -

DNA: TGTGCCACCTCTAGCGGGAGGGCCTACGAGCAGTACTTC
CDR3: CATSSGRAYEQYF
V: TRBV19
D: TRBD2
J: TRBJ2-7
size: -

DNA: TGTGCCAGCAGCTTTCTTTCACTAGCGGGAGGGAATGAGCAGTTCTTC
CDR3: CASSFLSLAGGNEQFF
V: TRBV11-2
D: TRBD2
J: TRBJ2-1
size: -

DNA: TGTGCCTGGAGAAGAGTGATGAACACTGAAGCTTTCTTT
CDR3: CAWRRVMNTEAFF
V: TRBV30
D: -
J: TRBJ1-1
size: -